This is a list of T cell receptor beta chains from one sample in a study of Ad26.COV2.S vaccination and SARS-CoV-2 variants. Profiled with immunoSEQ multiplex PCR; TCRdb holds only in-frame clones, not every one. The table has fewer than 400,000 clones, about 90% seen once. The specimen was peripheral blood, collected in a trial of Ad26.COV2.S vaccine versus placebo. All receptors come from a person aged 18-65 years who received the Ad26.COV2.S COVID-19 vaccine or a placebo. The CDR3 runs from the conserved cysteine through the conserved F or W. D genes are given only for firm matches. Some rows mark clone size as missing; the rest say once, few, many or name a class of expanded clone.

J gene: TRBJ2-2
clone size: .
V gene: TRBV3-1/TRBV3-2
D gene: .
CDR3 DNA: TGTGCCAGCAGCCAAGATCGGGTACGGGGGCGGGCTAACACCGGGGAGCTGTTTTTT
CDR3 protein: CASSQDRVRGRANTGELFF

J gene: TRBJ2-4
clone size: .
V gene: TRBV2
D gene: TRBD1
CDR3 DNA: TGTGCCAGCATCAGCAAGTTGGGGACAGGGGCCAAGACGTGGTACTTC
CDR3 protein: CASISKLGTGAKTWYF

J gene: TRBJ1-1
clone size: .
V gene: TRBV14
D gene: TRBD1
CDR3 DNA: TGTGCCAGCAGCCAAGGGACAGGGGGCAATAGGGCTTTCTTT
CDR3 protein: CASSQGTGGNRAFF

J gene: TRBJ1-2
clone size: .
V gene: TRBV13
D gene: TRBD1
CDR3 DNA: TGTGCCAGCAGCTCACAGGGGATCGGGGATGGCTACACCTTC
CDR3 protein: CASSSQGIGDGYTF

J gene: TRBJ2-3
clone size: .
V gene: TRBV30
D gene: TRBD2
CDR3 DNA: TGTGCCTGGAGTATGACTAGCGGGAGGGTTCCACAGGGGACAGATACGCAGTATTTT
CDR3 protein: CAWSMTSGRVPQGTDTQYF

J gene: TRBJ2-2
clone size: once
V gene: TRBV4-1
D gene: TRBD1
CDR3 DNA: TGCGCCAGCAGCCAGGGGACAGGATTTCCCGGGGAGCTGTTTTTT
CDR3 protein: CASSQGTGFPGELFF

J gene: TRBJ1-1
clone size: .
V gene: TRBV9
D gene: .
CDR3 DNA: TGTGCCAGCAGCGTCATGGACACCAGGAACACTGAAGCTTTCTTT
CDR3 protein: CASSVMDTRNTEAFF

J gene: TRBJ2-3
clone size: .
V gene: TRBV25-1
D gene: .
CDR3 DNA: TGTGCCAGCAGTGAATGGGGGTGGATGGGTACAGATACGCAGTATTTT
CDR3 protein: CASSEWGWMGTDTQYF

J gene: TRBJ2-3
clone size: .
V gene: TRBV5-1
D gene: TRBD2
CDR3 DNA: TGCGCCAGCAGCTCTGGACCGCTAGCGGGGGCCACAGATACGCAGTATTTT
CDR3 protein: CASSSGPLAGATDTQYF

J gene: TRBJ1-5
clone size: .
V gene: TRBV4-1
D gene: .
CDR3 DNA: TGCGCCAGCAGCCAAGATAGTGAGCCGGACCAGCCCCAGCATTTT
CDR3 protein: CASSQDSEPDQPQHF

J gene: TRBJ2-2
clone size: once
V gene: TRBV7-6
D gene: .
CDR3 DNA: TGTGCCAGCAGCTCGTCCGGGAGAGATCGGACCGGGGAGCTGTTTTTT
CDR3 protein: CASSSSGRDRTGELFF

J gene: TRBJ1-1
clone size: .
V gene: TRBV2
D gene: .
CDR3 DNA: TGTGCCAGCAGTGTTAGTCAGGCTACCATGAACACTGAAGCTTTCTTT
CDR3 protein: CASSVSQATMNTEAFF

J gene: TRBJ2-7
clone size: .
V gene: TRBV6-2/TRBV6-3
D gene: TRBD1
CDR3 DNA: TGTGCCAGCAGTTACTCGATGCTCGGGACAGGGGGCTACGAGCAGTACTTC
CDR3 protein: CASSYSMLGTGGYEQYF

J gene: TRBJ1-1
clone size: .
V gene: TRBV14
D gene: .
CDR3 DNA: TGTGCCAGCAGCCAAGATATCGGGAGAGTGAACACTGAAGCTTTCTTT
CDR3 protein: CASSQDIGRVNTEAFF

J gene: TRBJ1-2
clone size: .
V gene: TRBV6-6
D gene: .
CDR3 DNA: TGTGCCAGCAGTTACAAGGAGAGCGGCTATGGCTACACCTTC
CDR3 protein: CASSYKESGYGYTF

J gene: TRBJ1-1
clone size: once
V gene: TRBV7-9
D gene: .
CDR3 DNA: TGTGCCAGCAGCTTACTACAGGGACCAGCCACTGAAGCTTTCTTT
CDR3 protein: CASSLLQGPATEAFF

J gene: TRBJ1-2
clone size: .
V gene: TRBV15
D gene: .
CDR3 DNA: TGTGCCACCAGCAGCGGGAACTATGGCTACACCTTC
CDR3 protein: CATSSGNYGYTF

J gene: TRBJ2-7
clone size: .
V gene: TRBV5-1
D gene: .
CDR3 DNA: TGCGCCAGCCATGGGGTCTCCTACGAGCAGTACTTC
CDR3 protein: CASHGVSYEQYF

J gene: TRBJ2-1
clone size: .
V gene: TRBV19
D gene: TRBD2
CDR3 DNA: TGTGCCAGTAGTATAGGGGACTACTACAATGAGCAGTTCTTC
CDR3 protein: CASSIGDYYNEQFF